This TCR beta chain is drawn from a study of cytomegalovirus exposure and HLA in healthy donors. Germline CDR1 SNHLY, CDR2 FYNNEI. The CDR3 loop spans 13 amino acids. V lost 5 bases, J lost 3 bases, and 8 bases lay in between. PCR primers comprised 60 Vbeta and 13 Jbeta primers. Method: immunoSEQ multiplex PCR; TCRdb's copy keeps in-frame clones and lacks some. The sample holds fewer than 250,000 clones, over 65% seen once. Whole-study findings and limits: A later analysis linked a missense variant in DCLRE1C to the trimming of TCR beta V and J genes. Rare TCR sequences predominated, though certain public TCRs were found in many donors. The productive fraction for most TCR beta V segments was about 90% or about 30% in an earlier analysis.

This clone was seen a handful of times. The antigen remains undetermined. Other DNA sequences in the sample encode the same CDR3. The sample comprised PBMCs. The rearrangement joins TRBV2 to TRBJ2-1; D not certain. The clonotype comes from a man aged 18 to 29 in good health and CMV-seronegative. The CDR3 region is CASSPIVYNEQFF. The CDR3 DNA is TGTGCCAGCAGTCCCATAGTCTACAATGAGCAGTTCTTC.